A selection of T cell receptor beta chains follows, all from one sample in a study of T cell repertoires in cytomegalovirus infection. From the reads, TCRdb called clonotypes with MiXCR, one entry per CDR3 protein. Of 200,000 or so distinct CDR3 sequences in the sample, roughly two fifths were seen once. Antigens for these TCRs are unknown. The material was CD8+ T cells from cultured PBMCs, obtained from culture after CMV antigen stimulation. The receptors here all came from a human donor in good health (CMV status not recorded). Some clones in this sample may be carry-over from other donors' samples. The CDR3 runs from the conserved cysteine through the conserved F or W. D genes are given only for firm matches. Clone size is shown for a subset of rows, as once, few, many or a class of expanded clone.

V gene	J gene	clone size	D gene	CDR3 protein	CDR3 DNA
TRBV6-1	TRBJ2-3	-	TRBD1	CASSTGQASTDTQYF	TGTGCCAGCAGCACAGGACAGGCTAGCACAGATACGCAGTATTTT
TRBV19	TRBJ1-2	-	-	CASSSSVLNYGYTF	TGTGCCAGTAGTTCCAGCGTTCTAAACTATGGCTACACCTTC
TRBV7-9	TRBJ2-1	-	-	CASSPEEYPYNEQFF	TGTGCCAGCAGCCCCGAGGAGTACCCTTACAATGAGCAGTTCTTC
TRBV7-8	TRBJ2-3	many	TRBD1	CASSLWAGTGNTDTQYF	TGTGCCAGCAGCTTATGGGCCGGGACAGGGAATACAGATACGCAGTATTTT
TRBV7-3	TRBJ2-7	few	TRBD2	CASSLKGGLDNGEQYF	TGTGCCAGCAGCTTAAAAGGGGGACTAGATAATGGCGAGCAGTACTTC
TRBV27	TRBJ1-4	once	TRBD1	CASSLADRAQEKLFF	TGTGCCAGCAGCCTTGCGGACAGGGCCCAGGAAAAACTGTTTTTT
TRBV7-9	TRBJ2-4	-	-	CASSGETGVRDIQYF	TGTGCCAGCAGCGGAGAGACAGGAGTTAGGGACATTCAGTACTTC
TRBV28	TRBJ2-5	-	-	CASSLGGLGETQYF	TGTGCCAGCAGTTTGGGCGGGTTGGGAGAGACCCAGTACTTC
TRBV10-3	TRBJ2-4	-	-	CAISEVGGRDKNIQYF	TGTGCCATCAGTGAGGTGGGAGGCCGGGACAAAAACATTCAGTACTTC
TRBV29-1	TRBJ2-4	-	-	CSVEEGTNIQYF	TGCAGCGTTGAAGAGGGGACAAACATTCAGTACTTC
TRBV27	TRBJ2-4	-	TRBD1	CASSPPQGVAKNIQYF	TGTGCCAGCAGTCCCCCACAGGGGGTTGCCAAAAACATTCAGTACTTC
TRBV6-5	TRBJ1-6	-	-	CASSYDNRPGNSPLHF	TGTGCCAGCAGTTACGACAATCGACCGGGTAATTCACCCCTCCACTTT
TRBV7-6	TRBJ2-5	few	-	CASSLYRDNQETQYF	TGTGCCAGCAGCTTATACCGGGACAACCAAGAGACCCAGTACTTC
TRBV7-2	TRBJ2-1	once	-	CASSLDVAPGDNEQFF	TGTGCCAGCAGCTTAGACGTAGCTCCCGGGGACAATGAGCAGTTCTTC
TRBV5-4	TRBJ2-3	-	-	CASSAPSEPGADTQYF	TGTGCCAGCAGCGCCCCTTCTGAACCGGGGGCAGATACGCAGTATTTT
TRBV11-2	TRBJ2-5	-	TRBD1	CASSLWTGGEAETQYF	TGTGCCAGCAGCTTATGGACAGGGGGCGAGGCGGAGACCCAGTACTTC
TRBV29-1	TRBJ1-2	-	TRBD1	CSVEVRDRGTNYGYTF	TGCAGCGTTGAAGTCCGGGACAGGGGGACAAACTATGGCTACACCTTC
TRBV6-2/TRBV6-3	TRBJ2-3	-	-	CASSYEAPSPTDTQYF	TGTGCCAGCAGTTATGAAGCGCCTAGTCCCACAGATACGCAGTATTTT
TRBV5-4	TRBJ2-4	once	-	CASSLELSDAKNIQYF	TGTGCCAGCAGCTTGGAGCTGTCGGACGCGAAAAACATTCAGTACTTC
TRBV7-3	TRBJ2-3	many	TRBD2	CASSLTGGPADTQYF	TGTGCCAGCAGCTTAACGGGAGGGCCGGCAGATACGCAGTATTTT
TRBV28	TRBJ2-5	many	-	CASRSGMQETQYF	TGTGCCAGCAGATCCGGGATGCAAGAGACCCAGTACTTC
TRBV7-3	TRBJ1-1	few	-	CASSSPGGESTEAFF	TGTGCCAGCAGCTCCCCGGGAGGGGAGAGCACTGAAGCTTTCTTT
TRBV11-2	TRBJ2-7	few	-	CASSPLTGSYEQYF	TGTGCCAGCAGCCCCCTGACAGGTTCCTACGAGCAGTACTTC
TRBV27	TRBJ1-1	few	-	CASRTATEAFF	TGTGCCAGCAGGACAGCCACTGAAGCTTTCTTT
TRBV6-6	TRBJ2-7	few	-	CASSYSGDIGYEQYF	TGTGCCAGCAGTTACTCTGGGGACATTGGTTACGAGCAGTACTTC
TRBV5-1	TRBJ2-7	-	TRBD1	CASSWPERWTGPPYEQYF	TGCGCCAGCAGCTGGCCCGAGAGATGGACAGGGCCCCCCTACGAGCAGTACTTC
TRBV6-1	TRBJ2-7	-	TRBD1	CASSVQGAPDEQYF	TGTGCCAGCAGTGTTCAGGGGGCACCAGACGAGCAGTACTTC
TRBV24-1	TRBJ2-7	-	-	CATSDPRRSYEQYF	TGTGCCACCAGTGATCCCCGGCGGTCCTACGAGCAGTACTTC
TRBV7-1	TRBJ1-1	few	-	CASSPRGSVDTEAFF	TGTGCCAGCAGCCCGCGGGGCAGCGTGGACACTGAAGCTTTCTTT
TRBV5-1	TRBJ2-1	few	TRBD2	CASSLTALTSDPYNEQFF	TGCGCCAGCAGCTTGACAGCCTTGACTAGCGACCCCTACAATGAGCAGTTCTTC
TRBV7-3	TRBJ2-7	once	-	CASIPDRSLSYEQYF	TGTGCCAGCATTCCGGACAGATCCCTCTCCTACGAGCAGTACTTC
TRBV6-2/TRBV6-3	TRBJ2-3	-	TRBD2	CASSYSIEIGGRPTDTQYF	TGTGCCAGCAGTTACTCGATTGAGATTGGCGGGAGACCCACAGATACGCAGTATTTT
TRBV11-2	TRBJ1-6	few	-	CASSLWQPTGNNSPLHF	TGTGCCAGCAGCTTATGGCAACCCACGGGAAATAATTCACCCCTCCACTTT
TRBV24-1	TRBJ2-5	-	-	CATSGLGPRQETQYF	TGTGCCACCAGTGGGTTGGGACCCAGGCAAGAGACCCAGTACTTC
TRBV12-3/TRBV12-4	TRBJ1-4	-	TRBD1	CASRGQYEKLFF	TGTGCCAGCAGGGGACAGTACGAAAAACTGTTTTTT
TRBV10-3	TRBJ1-1	-	-	CAISEVRDTEAFF	TGTGCCATCAGTGAGGTCAGAGACACTGAAGCTTTCTTT
TRBV7-9	TRBJ1-1	few	TRBD1	CASSDSAGGTEAFF	TGTGCCAGCAGCGACTCAGCAGGGGGGACTGAAGCTTTCTTT
TRBV7-9	TRBJ2-3	-	-	CASSPDSQPDTQYF	TGTGCCAGCAGTCCCGACAGCCAGCCAGATACGCAGTATTTT
TRBV27	TRBJ2-3	-	-	CASSFRGRGTDTQYF	TGTGCCAGCAGCTTCCGTGGCAGAGGGACAGATACGCAGTATTTT
TRBV7-8	TRBJ2-1	many	TRBD2	CASRKSGGSSYNEQFF	TGTGCCAGCAGGAAGAGCGGGGGCTCCTCCTACAATGAGCAGTTCTTC
TRBV19	TRBJ2-1	-	-	CASSIRGFHEQFF	TGTGCCAGTAGTATACGGGGCTTCCATGAGCAGTTCTTC
TRBV27	TRBJ1-1	-	-	CASSLREVTEAFF	TGTGCCAGCAGTTTAAGGGAGGTCACTGAAGCTTTCTTT
TRBV14	TRBJ2-7	-	-	CASSRGGYGEQYF	TGTGCCAGCAGCCGCGGAGGGTATGGGGAGCAGTACTTC
TRBV7-3	TRBJ2-2	few	TRBD2	CASSLLAGVDGELFF	TGTGCCAGCAGCTTACTAGCGGGAGTCGACGGGGAGCTGTTTTTT
TRBV24-1	TRBJ2-3	-	-	CATSVGRADTQYF	TGTGCCACCAGTGTCGGGAGAGCAGATACGCAATATTTT
TRBV28	TRBJ2-1	-	TRBD2	CASIHSGRDYNEQFF	TGTGCCAGCATCCATAGCGGGAGAGATTACAATGAGCAGTTCTTC
TRBV27	TRBJ2-5	-	TRBD2	CASMLAGAHQETQYF	TGTGCCAGCATGCTAGCGGGAGCCCACCAAGAGACCCAGTACTTC
TRBV4-1	TRBJ1-5	once	TRBD1	CASSQTDRGGNQPQHF	TGCGCCAGCAGCCAAACGGACAGGGGAGGCAATCAGCCCCAGCATTTT
TRBV19	TRBJ1-5	-	-	CASSIAQARQPQHF	TGTGCCAGTAGTATAGCGCAGGCTAGACAGCCCCAGCATTTT
TRBV12-3/TRBV12-4	TRBJ2-4	-	-	CASSLELNIQYF	TGTGCCAGCAGTTTGGAGTTAAACATTCAGTACTTC
TRBV28	TRBJ2-7	-	-	CASSFLAVSSYEQYF	TGTGCCAGCAGTTTCTTAGCGGTTAGCTCCTACGAGCAGTACTTC